This is a list of T cell receptor beta chains from one sample in a study of PD-1 blockade in classical Hodgkin lymphoma. Sequencing was performed with immunoSEQ multiplex PCR; in TCRdb, only in-frame clones are kept and a portion is missing. The sample consists of some 4,000 clones, more than 75% of them appearing once. Sequencing input: CD8+ T cells from blood. These TCRs come from a human donor with classical Hodgkin lymphoma. Each CDR3 is given with its conserved first and last residue. The D gene is left open where the match is weak. The listing skips clone size in some rows; elsewhere it reads once, few, many or a size class.

-	TRBV9	TRBJ1-1	-	CASSVKGTGTEAFF	TGTGCCAGCAGCGTAAAAGGGACCGGCACTGAAGCTTTCTTT
-	TRBV18	TRBJ2-7	-	CASSPRTGFPYEQYF	TGTGCCAGCTCACCAAGGACTGGGTTCCCCTACGAGCAGTACTTC
TRBD1	TRBV18	TRBJ1-1	large	CASSPRQGTNTEAFF	TGTGCCAGCTCACCAAGACAGGGGACCAACACTGAAGCTTTCTTT
TRBD2	TRBV4-1	TRBJ2-1	-	CASSLWTSGSGEQFF	TGCGCCAGCAGCCTCTGGACTAGCGGGAGTGGTGAGCAGTTCTTC
TRBD2	TRBV2	TRBJ2-3	-	CASTPPGLAGGGRTQYF	TGTGCCAGCACCCCACCGGGACTAGCGGGAGGAGGGCGTACGCAGTATTTT
-	TRBV27	TRBJ2-1	once	CASRQELGSYEQFF	TGTGCCAGCAGGCAGGAACTAGGTTCCTACGAGCAGTTCTTC
-	TRBV21-1	TRBJ2-3	-	CASSIKGCTDTQYF	TGTGCCAGCAGCATAAAGGGGTGCACAGATACGCAGTATTTT
-	TRBV7-9	TRBJ1-2	few	CASGEYGYTF	TGTGCCAGCGGGGAATATGGCTACACCTTC
-	TRBV5-4	TRBJ2-6	-	CASSLGLESYSGANVLTF	TGTGCCAGCAGCTTGGGTCTCGAAAGTTACTCTGGGGCCAACGTCCTGACTTTC
TRBD1	TRBV18	TRBJ2-1	once	CASSPLGQGNEQFF	TGTGCCAGCTCACCTCTGGGACAGGGGAATGAGCAGTTCTTC
-	TRBV5-1	TRBJ1-2	-	CASSLVPGDYGYTF	TGCGCCAGCAGCTTGGTTCCAGGGGACTATGGCTACACCTTC
TRBD1	TRBV7-9	TRBJ2-5	-	CASSLDWDSQYF	TGTGCCAGCAGCTTAGACTGGGACAGCCAGTACTTC
TRBD2	TRBV10-3	TRBJ2-1	once	CAISESTLAGGFEQFF	TGTGCCATCAGTGAGTCGACACTAGCGGGAGGCTTTGAGCAGTTCTTC
-	TRBV5-4	TRBJ2-7	-	CASSSPLDSSYEQYF	TGTGCCAGCAGCTCGCCGTTGGACAGCTCCTACGAGCAGTACTTC
-	TRBV6-4	TRBJ2-3	-	CASSDGAESTDTQYF	TGTGCCAGCAGTGATGGGGCGGAGAGCACAGATACGCAGTATTTT
-	TRBV28	TRBJ2-1	-	CASTPISGLSSNNEQFF	TGTGCCAGCACTCCCATTTCGGGACTGTCGTCGAACAATGAGCAGTTCTTC
-	TRBV11-3	TRBJ2-7	-	CASSLGTGNRDEQYF	TGTGCCAGCAGCCTAGGAACGGGTAATAGAGACGAGCAGTACTTC
-	TRBV5-6	TRBJ2-1	-	CASSPGGDEQFF	TGTGCCAGCAGCCCCGGCGGGGATGAGCAGTTCTTC
TRBD1	TRBV19	TRBJ2-1	-	CASSIDFTGVAYNEQFF	TGTGCCAGTAGTATAGACTTTACAGGGGTAGCCTACAATGAGCAGTTCTTC
-	TRBV19	TRBJ2-3	-	CASSIDGGTDTQYF	TGTGCCAGTAGTATAGATGGGGGCACAGATACGCAGTATTTT
TRBD2	TRBV5-1	TRBJ2-3	once	CASSLNPSGRNTQYF	TGCGCCAGCAGCTTGAATCCTAGCGGGAGAAATACGCAGTATTTT
-	TRBV6-1	TRBJ2-3	-	CASSELSTDTQYF	TGTGCCAGCAGTGAACTGAGCACAGATACGCAGTATTTT
TRBD1	TRBV9	TRBJ2-5	-	CASSVHPDRGRETQYF	TGTGCCAGCAGCGTACACCCGGACAGGGGGCGAGAGACCCAGTACTTC
TRBD2	TRBV7-2	TRBJ2-7	-	CASSLGGSLEQYF	TGTGCCAGCAGCTTAGGCGGGAGTCTCGAGCAGTACTTC
TRBD1	TRBV11-3	TRBJ1-1	once	CASARYGGTVNTEAFF	TGTGCCAGCGCCCGGTATGGGGGGACAGTGAACACTGAAGCTTTCTTT
TRBD2	TRBV4-3	TRBJ2-3	-	CASSPGLAGAISTDTQYF	TGCGCCAGCAGTCCCGGACTAGCGGGAGCTATTAGCACAGATACGCAGTATTTT
-	TRBV19	TRBJ1-2	-	CASSTRDADIRHGYTF	TGTGCCAGTAGTACTCGGGACGCGGATATTCGACATGGCTACACCTTC
-	TRBV28	TRBJ1-1	-	CASSEMTENTEAFF	TGTGCCAGCAGTGAGATGACGGAGAACACTGAAGCTTTCTTT
-	TRBV6-6	TRBJ2-2	few	CASSPGLYTGELFF	TGTGCCAGCAGCCCGGGACTTTACACCGGGGAGCTGTTTTTT
-	TRBV19	TRBJ1-4	-	CATSQDATNEKLFF	TGTGCCACTTCGCAGGACGCAACTAATGAAAAACTGTTTTTT
-	TRBV12-2	TRBJ2-4	-	CASRLAVSGDIQYF	TGTGCAAGTCGCTTAGCGGTGTCGGGGGACATTCAGTACTTC
-	TRBV6-9	TRBJ2-3	-	CASSLQSTDTQYF	TGTGCCAGCAGTTTACAGAGCACAGATACGCAGTATTTT
-	TRBV7-9	TRBJ1-2	-	CASSSKGGGAYGYTF	TGTGCCAGCAGCTCCAAAGGGGGGGGCGCCTATGGCTACACCTTC
TRBD2	TRBV14	TRBJ2-1	-	CASSQDRLAGVFYNEQFF	TGTGCCAGCAGCCAAGATCGGTTAGCGGGAGTGTTTTACAATGAGCAGTTCTTC
-	TRBV6-1	TRBJ2-4	-	CASSGSGGAKNIQYF	TGTGCCAGCAGTGGAAGTGGGGGAGCCAAAAACATTCAGTACTTC
-	TRBV7-2	TRBJ2-1	-	CASSLSGVGLFEQFF	TGTGCCAGCAGCTTGTCGGGAGTGGGGTTGTTTGAGCAGTTCTTC
-	TRBV19	TRBJ2-7	-	CASSIVGTPYEQYF	TGTGCCAGTAGTATAGTGGGGACACCCTACGAGCAGTACTTC
TRBD1	TRBV28	TRBJ2-5	-	CASSNRTGKETQYF	TGTGCCAGCAGTAACCGGACAGGGAAAGAGACCCAGTACTTC
-	TRBV19	TRBJ1-4	-	CASSIDRFDGLFF	TGTGCCAGTAGTATAGATCGGTTCGATGGACTGTTTTTT
-	TRBV28	TRBJ1-1	-	CASSLPAGYTEAFF	TGTGCCAGCAGTCTACCAGCAGGGTACACTGAAGCTTTCTTT
-	TRBV27	TRBJ1-2	-	CASSLSSLGGYTF	TGTGCCAGCAGTTTATCATCCTTAGGGGGCTACACCTTC
TRBD2	TRBV28	TRBJ2-1	-	CASSFLAGGVSYNEQFF	TGTGCCAGCAGTTTCCTAGCGGGGGGGGTTTCCTACAATGAGCAGTTCTTC